These 32 T cell receptor beta chains originate from one sample sequenced in a study of blood T cells in healthy people across ages. Sample-barcoded 5' priming and a J-beta primer mix drove a second PCR of about 6 to 12 cycles. TCRdb recomputed calls from the 5' RACE reads with MiXCR, one row per CDR3 protein. The sample holds 1.5 million to 2 million distinct CDR3 sequences, approximately 50% seen once. Sequencing was done on a sample of blood. The source is a middle-aged woman in good health.

The chain uses TRBV20-1 and TRBJ2-7; D call uncertain. This CDR3 comprises 13 residues. Trimming left V 2 bases short and J 3 bases short, with 11 bases between. CDR1 and CDR2 from the germline V gene are DFQATT and SNEGSKA (reference sequence). CDR3 sequence (DNA): TGCAGTGCTAGAAACGCACAGAACTACGAGCAGTACTTC. It is translated as CSARNAQNYEQYF.

This chain links TRBV25-1 with TRBJ2-5, with D uncertain. Trimming removed 5 bases from V and 5 bases from J, with 9 bases in between. Germline-derived CDR1 and CDR2 are MGHDK and SYGVNS. The CDR3 runs to 12 residues. CDR3 sequence: CASSWSRETQYF. The CDR3 bases are TGTGCCAGCAGTTGGTCCCGGGAGACCCAGTACTTC.

This clonotype has only a few counts. The rearrangement joins TRBV4-3 to TRBJ2-1; D unclear. This CDR3 has 15 residues. CDR1 and CDR2 from the germline V gene are LGHNA and YSLEER. Trimming stripped 1 base from V and 3 bases from J, with 10 bases between. The CDR3 sequence: CASSQGQQIYNEQFF. CDR3 DNA sequence: TGCGCCAGCAGCCAAGGGCAACAAATCTACAATGAGCAGTTCTTC.

A few counts support this clonotype. The V call is TRBV7-9, the J call TRBJ2-7; TRBD1 matches at 7 bases. CDR3 length: 15 residues. The junction had 12 bases not matched to a gene; V was cut back by 5 bases and J by 5 bases. CDR1 SEHNR and CDR2 FQNEAQ come from the germline V gene (reference sequence). This CDR3 reads CASSGLLTGVHEQYF. The CDR3 nucleotides are TGTGCCAGCAGCGGTTTACTAACAGGGGTGCACGAGCAGTACTTC.

This clonotype was seen a handful of times. The genes are TRBV6-1 and TRBJ2-5; D not resolved. The better agreement between TRBJ2-7 and the DNA end casts doubt on the J call. In germline, CDR1 is MNHNS, CDR2 SASEGT. The CDR3 spans 16 residues. CDR3 loop: CASSNTGPPLLGEQYF. DNA for the CDR3: TGTGCCAGCAGCAACACCGGGCCCCCCTTGCTCGGCGAGCAGTACTTC.

The chain carries TRBV5-1 and TRBJ2-3; D uncertain. This CDR3 comprises 15 residues. V was shortened by 0 bases and J by 0 bases, with 8 bases between the two germline ends. The germline gives CDR1 SGHRS, CDR2 YFSETQ. CDR3 residues: CASSLASVSTDTQYF. The DNA of the CDR3 is TGCGCCAGCAGCTTGGCCTCGGTGAGCACAGATACGCAGTATTTT.

V gene TRBV3-1 combines with J gene TRBJ1-2; weak D call: TRBD1 (6 bases). V lost 3 bases and J lost 3, with 11 bases in between. The CDR3 covers 14 residues. In germline, CDR1 is LGHDT, CDR2 YNNKEL (reference sequence). CDR3: CASSHLAGDYGYTF. The CDR3 DNA is TGTGCCAGCAGCCACCTTGCAGGGGACTATGGCTACACCTTC. The full variable domain, with the rest looked up from reference TRBV3-1 and TRBJ1-2, is DTAVSQTPKYLVTQMGNDKSIKCEQNLGHDTMYWYKQDSKKFLKIMFSYNNKELIINETVPNRFSPKSPDKAHLNLHINSLELGDSAVYFCASSHLAGDYGYTFGSGTRLTVV.

This chain joins TRBV27 and TRBJ1-2; 7 positions agree with TRBD1. Trimming took 0 bases from V and 0 from J; bases not matched to a gene: 7. In germline, CDR1 is MNHEY, CDR2 SMNVEV (reference sequence). The CDR3 loop spans 17 amino acids. The CDR3 DNA reads TGTGCCAGCAGTTTATCGTCGGGACAGAGCCCTAACTATGGCTACACCTTC. Residues: CASSLSSGQSPNYGYTF.

This chain connects TRBV5-1 to TRBJ2-6, with D perhaps assigned TRBD1 or TRBD2 (5 bases each). This CDR3 has 17 residues. Germline V gene sequence: CDR1 SGHRS, CDR2 YFSETQ. V gave up 2 bases and J gave up 2 bases, with 14 bases separating them. The CDR3 protein is CASSFFRDGAGANVLTF. The CDR3 bases are TGCGCCAGCAGCTTCTTCAGGGACGGGGCTGGGGCCAACGTCCTGACTTTC.

Only a few counts were recorded for this clonotype. The rearrangement links TRBV20-1 to TRBJ2-1, with D maybe TRBD2 (6 bases). V dropped 0 bases and J dropped 4 bases, with 13 bases sitting between them. CDR1 DFQATT and CDR2 SNEGSKA come from the germline V gene (reference sequence). CDR3 length equals 15 residues. The chain's CDR3 is CSARDWRGLYNEQFF. CDR3 nucleotide sequence: TGCAGTGCTAGAGATTGGCGGGGCTTATACAATGAGCAGTTCTTC.

The chain couples TRBV4-1 to TRBJ2-1; either TRBD1 or TRBD2 may supply D (6 bases each). The germline CDR1 and CDR2 sequences are MGHRA and YSYEKL. The CDR3 spans 17 residues. Trimming shortened V by 0 bases and J by 4 bases, and 16 bases separated the two germline ends. This CDR3 reads CASSQDTGGPPYNEQFF. CDR3 nucleotide sequence: TGCGCCAGCAGCCAAGACACCGGGGGCCCCCCTTACAATGAGCAGTTCTTC.

The V and J genes are TRBV4-3 and TRBJ2-7; TRBD2 is a possible D gene (5 bases). There are 15 residues in the CDR3. V was cut by 1 base and J by 7 bases, with 17 bases left in between. CDR1 LGHNA and CDR2 YSLEER come from the germline V gene. As DNA, the CDR3 is TGCGCCAGCAGCCAAGTATCGGGAAGGGCTAATGAGCAGTACTTC. Its protein product is CASSQVSGRANEQYF.

The gene calls are TRBV5-4 and TRBJ2-1, with 8 nucleotides matching TRBD2. The length of the CDR3 is 13 residues. V lost 4 bases, J lost 5 bases, and 2 bases stayed unmatched. The germline gives CDR1 SGHNT, CDR2 YYREEE (reference sequence). CDR3 loop: CASSGTSNNEQFF. CDR3 in DNA: TGTGCCAGCAGCGGGACTAGTAACAATGAGCAGTTCTTC.

CDR3 in DNA: TGCGCCAGCAGCTTAAATACCGAGACAGGAGTCTACGAGCAGTACTTC. Translating gives CASSLNTETGVYEQYF. The V gene is TRBV5-1, the J gene TRBJ2-7; D might be TRBD1 (6 bases). Germline V lookup: CDR1 SGHRS, CDR2 YFSETQ. V lost 2 bases and J 3 bases, leaving 18 bases between the germline ends. The CDR3 is made up of 16 amino acids.

This clonotype showed up just a few times. The J gene is TRBJ2-3, the V gene TRBV7-2, with no clear D. This CDR3 contains 13 residues. Trimming left V 7 bases short and J 2 bases short, with 10 bases between. Germline V gene sequence: CDR1 SGHTA, CDR2 FQGNSA. The CDR3 DNA reads as TGTGCCAGCAACCCACCCGACACAGATACGCAGTATTTT. Its protein is CASNPPDTDTQYF.

The V gene is TRBV4-2, the J gene TRBJ1-1; D gene ambiguous. From germline, CDR1 is LGHNA and CDR2 YNFKEQ. The CDR3 covers 16 residues. The V gene lost 1 base and the J gene lost 3 bases, with 15 bases spanning the gap. The CDR3: CASSQVLPGGDTEAFF. The DNA of the CDR3 is TGTGCCAGCAGCCAAGTTTTGCCCGGCGGGGACACTGAAGCTTTCTTT.

The V gene is TRBV4-2, the J gene TRBJ1-1, with D tentatively TRBD1 (6 bases). V was cut by 0 bases and J by 1 base, with 21 bases left in between. CDR1 is LGHNA, CDR2 YNFKEQ, per germline. The CDR3 covers 19 residues. The CDR3 DNA follows: TGTGCCAGCAGCCAAGATGGGGGTACAGGGATGGGGCGGAACACTGAAGCTTTCTTT. It translates to CASSQDGGTGMGRNTEAFF.

The V call is TRBV6-6, the J call TRBJ1-2, with a tentative D call TRBD1 (6 bases). V lost 2 bases to trimming and J lost 6 bases, with 16 bases between them. Germline CDR1 and CDR2: MNHNY and SVGAGI (reference sequence). The CDR3 loop spans 15 amino acids. CDR3 coding DNA: TGTGCCAGCAGTTACCCCGGACAGATAGTTGATGGCTACACCTTC. Translated: CASSYPGQIVDGYTF.

This clonotype was seen a handful of times. This chain uses TRBV20-1 with TRBJ2-3, with D possibly being TRBD1 (6 bases). The V and J ends lost 1 base and 4 bases respectively, with 15 bases between them. CDR3 size: 15 residues. The germline CDR1 and CDR2 sequences are DFQATT and SNEGSKA (reference sequence). The CDR3 loop is CSARGGRGNADTQYF. In DNA, the CDR3 is TGCAGTGCTAGAGGAGGCAGGGGTAACGCAGATACGCAGTATTTT.

This clonotype was detected ten times or more. The chain has TRBV9 and TRBJ2-7, with TRBD1 identical over 10 bases. Germline-derived CDR1 and CDR2 are SGDLS and YYNGEE. V shed 0 bases and J 6 bases; nucleotides not matched to a gene: 0. The CDR3 length is 13 residues. This chain's CDR3 is CASSVGTGGEQYF. The CDR3 DNA follows: TGTGCCAGCAGCGTAGGGACAGGGGGCGAGCAGTACTTC.

This clonotype was seen only a few times. The chain uses TRBV12-3 or TRBV12-4 and TRBJ2-6; 9 positions match TRBD1. The V segment lost 5 bases and the J segment 1 base; nucleotides outside the gene matches: 12. The CDR3 is 19 amino acids. CDR3: CASSHRDRVSLSGANVLTF. The CDR3 nucleotides read TGTGCCAGCAGTCACCGGGACAGGGTGTCCCTGTCTGGGGCCAACGTCCTGACTTTC.

This clonotype was recorded at least ten times. The chain links TRBV12-3 or TRBV12-4 to TRBJ2-1; D not certain. Trimming took 3 bases from V and 7 from J, leaving 7 bases between them. The CDR3 totals 12 residues. CDR3 protein: CASSFEENEQFF. The DNA for the CDR3 is TGTGCCAGCAGTTTCGAGGAGAATGAGCAGTTCTTC.

The chain links TRBV24-1 to TRBJ2-3, with no clear D. CDR1 and CDR2 from the germline V gene are KGHDR and SFDVKD. Trimming took 9 bases from V and 0 from J, leaving 9 bases between them. CDR3 length: 13 residues. The DNA for the CDR3 is TGTGCCACCCAAGGACGCAGCACAGATACGCAGTATTTT. Its protein is CATQGRSTDTQYF.

This clonotype showed up just a few times. This rearrangement joins TRBV20-1 to TRBJ2-3; weak D call: TRBD2 (6 bases). The CDR3 extends over 14 amino acids. V was shortened by 3 bases and J by 2 bases, with 12 bases between the two germline ends. The V gene's germline CDR1 is DFQATT and CDR2 SNEGSKA (reference sequence). CDR3 sequence: CSARAGGYTDTQYF. The CDR3 DNA is TGCAGTGCTAGGGCCGGGGGTTACACAGATACGCAGTATTTT.

J is TRBJ1-1 and V is TRBV6-5; D is unclear. The V and J ends lost 0 bases and 0 bases respectively, with 11 bases between them. In germline, CDR1 is MNHEY, CDR2 SVGAGI. This CDR3 has 16 amino acids. The CDR3: CASSYSRGLLNTEAFF. In DNA, the CDR3 is TGTGCCAGCAGTTACTCGAGAGGGCTATTGAACACTGAAGCTTTCTTT.

The genes are TRBV12-3 or TRBV12-4 and TRBJ1-1; possible D gene TRBD1, 5 bases. V lost 4 bases and J lost 6, with 18 bases in between. The CDR3 is 15 amino acids. CDR3 nucleotides: TGTGCCAGCAGTTCGCGAACGGGTAACAGGTCTGAAGCTTTCTTT. This sequence encodes CASSSRTGNRSEAFF.

The genes are TRBV6-1 and TRBJ1-2; 9 nucleotides align to TRBD1. Germline V gives CDR1 MNHNS, CDR2 SASEGT. Unmatched junction bases numbered 6, after V lost 0 bases and J lost 4 bases. CDR3 length: 16 amino acids. This CDR3 reads CASSEAGQGIFYGYTF. Here the CDR3 DNA reads TGTGCCAGCAGTGAAGCGGGACAGGGTATATTCTATGGCTACACCTTC.

The chain links TRBV19 to TRBJ2-5, with TRBD1 matching over 9 bases. The tail of the sequence fits TRBJ2-7 better, so the J call may be wrong. The CDR3 is 16 amino acids. Germline lookup yields CDR1 LNHDA and CDR2 SQIVND (reference sequence). The CDR3 sequence is CASSRTLGQGTYEQYF. DNA for the CDR3: TGTGCCAGTAGTAGAACCCTTGGACAGGGGACCTACGAGCAGTACTTC.

The chain couples TRBV11-2 to TRBJ2-1; the D gene is possibly TRBD2 (6 bases). V was clipped by 5 bases and J by 0 bases, with 17 bases between them. Germline-derived CDR1 and CDR2 are SGHAT and FQNNGV. The CDR3 totals 17 residues. The CDR3 bases are TGTGCCAGCAGCGCGGGGATGACAGTGCTCTCCTACAATGAGCAGTTCTTC. This encodes CASSAGMTVLSYNEQFF.

This chain links TRBV3-1 with TRBJ1-6; unclear D gene. Between the trimmed V and J ends, which lost 0 bases and 0 bases, there was a span of 12 bases. Germline V lookup: CDR1 LGHDT, CDR2 YNNKEL (reference sequence). The CDR3 extends over 18 amino acids. CDR3 nucleotide sequence: TGTGCCAGCAGCCAAGAAAAACCAGGAAGCTCCTATAATTCACCCCTCCACTTT. Translation gives CASSQEKPGSSYNSPLHF.

The chain employs TRBV3-1 and TRBJ2-1; D possibly corresponds to TRBD2 (6 bases). The CDR3 runs to 16 residues. Germline V gene data show CDR1 as LGHDT and CDR2 as YNNKEL (reference sequence). V gave up 1 base and J gave up 2 bases, with 12 bases separating them. This CDR3 is CASSQGRGVAYNEQFF. In nucleotides, the CDR3 is TGTGCCAGCAGCCAAGGGCGCGGGGTGGCCTACAATGAGCAGTTCTTC.

V and J are TRBV20-1 and TRBJ1-5; maybe TRBD1 (5 bases). The CDR3 length is 15 residues. Per germline, CDR1 DFQATT and CDR2 SNEGSKA (reference sequence). The V end lost 6 bases, the J end lost 3 bases, and 18 bases lay between the germline ends. DNA of the CDR3: TGCAGTGCCACAGAAGACAGCCTAGACAATCAGCCCCAGCATTTT. Translation gives CSATEDSLDNQPQHF.